This TCR beta chain was sequenced for a study of blood T cell repertoires in COVID-19. Overall study: Researchers got acute and convalescent COVID-19 samples from the United States, Italy and Spain. Nucleic acid was either cDNA or gDNA, and it came from T cells, B-cell-depleted T cells, or PBMCs.

Seattle researchers signed up patients amid active infection and tracked them longitudinally. The authors' processing: Estimated nucleated cell counts came from reference gene primer amplification. Data came from immunoSEQ multiplex PCR; TCRdb stores just in-frame clones and leaves some out. V and J calls and clone size are given by that table; D and trimming were obtained from the DNA. The sample holds around 470,000 clones, 75% to 90% seen once. Input material: peripheral blood. This TCR was recovered from a man aged 18 to 30 with COVID-19, enrolled during active disease.

CDR3 nucleotides: TGTGCCAGCAGCTTAGTGGTCCGTTCTGGCGGGGATAATTCACCCCTCCACTTT. Encoded protein: CASSLVVRSGGDNSPLHF. The V gene is TRBV7-9, the J gene TRBJ1-6, with D unresolved. The CDR3 has 18 amino acids. Trimming stripped 1 base from V and 5 bases from J, with 18 bases between. Germline V gene data show CDR1 as SEHNR and CDR2 as FQNEAQ (reference sequence).